This TCR beta chain was recorded in a study of T cells after somatic rescue of genetic block. This table comes from immunoSEQ multiplex PCR, and its TCRdb copy is limited to in-frame clones, with some not included. The repertoire holds around 52,000 clones, around 96% seen once, with approximately 0.077% in the top ten. Trimming took off 5 bases at V and 1 base at J, with 14 bases between the two ends. The CDR3 totals 15 residues. Per the germline V gene, CDR1 is SGHAT and CDR2 is FQNNGV. The chain uses TRBV11-2 and TRBJ1-1, with D perhaps TRBD1 (5 bases). The sample was peripheral blood mononuclear cells (PBMCs). This receptor was obtained from a child under two years old. The CDR3: CASSPGTGQNTEAFF. CDR3 DNA: TGTGCCAGCAGCCCAGGGACGGGGCAGAACACTGAAGCTTTCTTT. The whole variable domain, filled in from reference TRBV11-2 and TRBJ1-1, reads EAGVAQSPRYKIIEKRQSVAFWCNPISGHATLYWYQQILGQGPKLLIQFQNNGVVDDSQLPKDRFSAERLKGVDSTLKIQPAKLEDSAVYLCASSPGTGQNTEAFFGQGTRLTVV.